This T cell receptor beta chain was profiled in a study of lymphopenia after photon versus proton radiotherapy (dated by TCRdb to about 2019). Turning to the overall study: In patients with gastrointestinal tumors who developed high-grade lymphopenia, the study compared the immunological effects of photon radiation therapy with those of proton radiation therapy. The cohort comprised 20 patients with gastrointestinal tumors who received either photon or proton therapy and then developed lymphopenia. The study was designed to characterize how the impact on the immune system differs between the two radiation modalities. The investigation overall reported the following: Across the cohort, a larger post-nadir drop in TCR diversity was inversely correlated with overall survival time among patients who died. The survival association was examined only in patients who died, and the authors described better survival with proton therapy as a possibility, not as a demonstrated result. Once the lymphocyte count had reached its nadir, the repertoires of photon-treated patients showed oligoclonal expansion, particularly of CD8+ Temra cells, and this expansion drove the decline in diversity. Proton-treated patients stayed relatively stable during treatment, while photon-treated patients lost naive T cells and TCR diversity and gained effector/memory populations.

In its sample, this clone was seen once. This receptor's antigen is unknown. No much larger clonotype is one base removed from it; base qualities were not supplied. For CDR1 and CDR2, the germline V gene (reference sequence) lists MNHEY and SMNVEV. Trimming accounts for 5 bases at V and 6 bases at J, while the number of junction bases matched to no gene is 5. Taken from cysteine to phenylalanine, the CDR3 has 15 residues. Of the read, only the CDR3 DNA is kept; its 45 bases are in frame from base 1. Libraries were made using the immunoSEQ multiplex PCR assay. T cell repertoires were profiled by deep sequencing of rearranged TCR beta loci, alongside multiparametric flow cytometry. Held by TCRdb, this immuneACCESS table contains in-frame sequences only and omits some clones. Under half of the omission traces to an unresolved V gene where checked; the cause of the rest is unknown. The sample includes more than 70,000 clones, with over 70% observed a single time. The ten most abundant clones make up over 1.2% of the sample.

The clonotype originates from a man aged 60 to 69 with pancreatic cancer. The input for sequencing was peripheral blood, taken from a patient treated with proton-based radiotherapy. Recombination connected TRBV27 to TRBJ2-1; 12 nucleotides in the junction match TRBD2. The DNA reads TGTGCCAGCAGTGCCGGACTAGCGGGGAGCAATGAGCAGTTCTTC. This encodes CASSAGLAGSNEQFF.